This is a list of T cell receptor beta chains from one sample in a study of shared clonotypes between healthy human individuals. Clones were read by immunoSEQ multiplex PCR, and TCRdb kept only the in-frame ones, dropping some. Counted here are around 580,000 clones, roughly 98% occurring once; the ten biggest clones make up 0.3%. Sample: naive CD8+ T cells sorted from blood. The receptors shown here come from a man aged 30 to 45 in good health. CDR3s leave out the opening cysteine and the closing phenylalanine or tryptophan.

TRBV4-3	TRBJ1-1	ASSQEGTGATEAF
TRBV27	TRBJ2-2	ASTSMDNYPGELF
TRBV18	TRBJ1-1	ASSPLGAGMNTEAF
TRBV13	TRBJ1-1	ASSRTRDRETEAF
TRBV4-1	TRBJ1-5	ASSQNTNSNQPQH
TRBV11-2	TRBJ1-5	ASSLVGNQPQH
TRBV7-2	TRBJ2-1	ASSLAGRAFLSYNEQF
TRBV7-9	TRBJ2-7	ASSLRERYEQY
TRBV7-6	TRBJ2-1	ASSNPGQGVDEQF
TRBV9	TRBJ2-1	ASSTTGTSSYNEQF
TRBV28	TRBJ2-7	ASRTGGTYEQY
TRBV7-6	TRBJ2-7	ASSPRLAGGHEQY
TRBV7-9	TRBJ2-7	ASSLIEQY
TRBV5-6	TRBJ2-3	ASSWGTDTQY
TRBV10-2	TRBJ1-1	ASSEASRGTEAF
TRBV29-1	TRBJ2-1	SGSRRNEQF
TRBV27	TRBJ1-5	ASSPTGMGNQPQH
TRBV5-4	TRBJ2-2	ATEQADRGKGGELF
TRBV19	TRBJ2-1	ASTTSYFLSSYNEQF
TRBV9	TRBJ1-2	ASSVDRVGNYGYT
TRBV11-3	TRBJ2-6	ASSRRGTNVLT
TRBV7-6	TRBJ2-1	ASPSHSGGYNEQF
TRBV2	TRBJ2-2	ASSIPGTGMITGELF
TRBV7-3	TRBJ2-5	ASSLTPTGTSGRGEWAQETQY
TRBV14	TRBJ2-1	ASSQVLGGLNEQF
TRBV5-1	TRBJ2-7	ASSPTGREQY
TRBV7-9	TRBJ2-7	ASSSGGADSYEQY
TRBV4-3	TRBJ2-6	ASSPSLIDSGANVLT
TRBV27	TRBJ1-2	ASSGQLAGGYT
TRBV9	TRBJ2-5	ASSGQGQETQY
TRBV5-1	TRBJ2-7	ASSRGQGYEQY
TRBV5-1	TRBJ2-3	ASSLGTSGVTDTQY
TRBV6-6	TRBJ2-7	ASGFYDYEQY
TRBV6-5	TRBJ2-7	ASSYGGRGTYEQY
TRBV11-2	TRBJ2-7	ASSSDYSYEQY
TRBV7-6	TRBJ2-7	ASSLPRDRNSYEQY
TRBV7-9	TRBJ2-2	ASSPDRVTTGELF
TRBV27	TRBJ2-2	ASSLGGRPGELF
TRBV14	TRBJ2-5	ASSLLTSGSGGTQY
TRBV14	TRBJ2-7	ASSQGGLAGYEQY
TRBV6-5	TRBJ2-1	ASSYLAGVSDNEQF
TRBV27	TRBJ2-5	ASSRTGTQETQY
TRBV27	TRBJ2-7	ASSTSGIFYEQY
TRBV7-9	TRBJ1-3	ASSSRGIGTGNTIY
TRBV28	TRBJ2-1	ASSLSPYEQF
TRBV7-9	TRBJ2-2	ASSSTRRNTGELF
TRBV9	TRBJ2-3	ASTPVGRHTDTQY
TRBV14	TRBJ2-7	ASSPSGGNSYEQY
TRBV27	TRBJ2-1	ASSLSAGLNEQF
TRBV27	TRBJ1-2	ASSRQGRANYGYT
TRBV18	TRBJ2-7	ASSESYEQY